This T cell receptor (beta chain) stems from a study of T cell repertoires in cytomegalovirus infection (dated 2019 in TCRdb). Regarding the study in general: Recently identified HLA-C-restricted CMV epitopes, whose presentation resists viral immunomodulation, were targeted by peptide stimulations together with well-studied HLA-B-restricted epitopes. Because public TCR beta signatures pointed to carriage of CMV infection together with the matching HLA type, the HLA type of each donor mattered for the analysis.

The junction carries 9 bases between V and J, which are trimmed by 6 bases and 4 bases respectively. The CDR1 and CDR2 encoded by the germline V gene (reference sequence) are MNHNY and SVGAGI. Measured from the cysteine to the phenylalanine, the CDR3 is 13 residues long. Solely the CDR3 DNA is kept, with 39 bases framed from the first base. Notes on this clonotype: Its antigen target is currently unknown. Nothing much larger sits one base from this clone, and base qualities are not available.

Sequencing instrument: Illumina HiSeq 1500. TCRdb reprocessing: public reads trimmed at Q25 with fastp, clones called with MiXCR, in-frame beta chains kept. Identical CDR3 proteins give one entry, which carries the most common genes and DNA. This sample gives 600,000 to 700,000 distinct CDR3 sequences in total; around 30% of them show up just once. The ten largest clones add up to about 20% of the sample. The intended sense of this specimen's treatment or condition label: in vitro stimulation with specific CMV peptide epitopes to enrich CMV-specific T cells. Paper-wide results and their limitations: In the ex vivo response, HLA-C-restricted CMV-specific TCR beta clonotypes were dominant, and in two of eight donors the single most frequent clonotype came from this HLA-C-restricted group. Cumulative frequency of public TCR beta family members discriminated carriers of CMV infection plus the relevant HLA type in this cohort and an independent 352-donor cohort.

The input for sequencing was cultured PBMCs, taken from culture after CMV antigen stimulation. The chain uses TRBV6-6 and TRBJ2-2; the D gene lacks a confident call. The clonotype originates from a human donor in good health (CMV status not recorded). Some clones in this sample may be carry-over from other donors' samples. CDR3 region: CASSSVGTGELFF. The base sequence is TGTGCCAGCAGCAGCGTAGGCACCGGGGAGCTGTTTTTT.